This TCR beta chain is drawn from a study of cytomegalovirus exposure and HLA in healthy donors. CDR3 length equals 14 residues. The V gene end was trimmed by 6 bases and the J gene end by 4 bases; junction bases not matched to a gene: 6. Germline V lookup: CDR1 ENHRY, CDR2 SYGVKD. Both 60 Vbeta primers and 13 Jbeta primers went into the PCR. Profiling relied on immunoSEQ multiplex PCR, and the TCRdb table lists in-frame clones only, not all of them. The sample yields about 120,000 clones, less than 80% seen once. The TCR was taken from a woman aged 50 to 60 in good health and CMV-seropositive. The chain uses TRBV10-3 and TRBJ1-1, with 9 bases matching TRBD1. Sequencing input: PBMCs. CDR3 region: CAIRGTGKVTEAFF. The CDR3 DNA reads TGTGCCATCAGGGGGACAGGGAAGGTCACTGAAGCTTTCTTT.